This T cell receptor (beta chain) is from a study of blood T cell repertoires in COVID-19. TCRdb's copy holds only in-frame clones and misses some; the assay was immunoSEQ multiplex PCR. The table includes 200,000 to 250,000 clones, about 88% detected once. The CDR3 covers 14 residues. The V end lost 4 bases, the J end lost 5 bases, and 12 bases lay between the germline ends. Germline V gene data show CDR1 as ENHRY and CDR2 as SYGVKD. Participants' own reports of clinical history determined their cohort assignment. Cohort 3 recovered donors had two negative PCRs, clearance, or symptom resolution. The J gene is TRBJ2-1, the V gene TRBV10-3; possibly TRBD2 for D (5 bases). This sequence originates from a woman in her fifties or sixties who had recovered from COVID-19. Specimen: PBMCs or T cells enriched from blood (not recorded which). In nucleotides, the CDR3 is TGTGCCATCAGTGTTCGGGAAGACAACAATGAGCAGTTCTTC. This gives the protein CAISVREDNNEQFF.